Sequencing of this T cell receptor (beta chain) was carried out in a study of cytomegalovirus exposure and HLA in healthy donors. The study, taken as a whole, reports: An ancestry cluster, one associated with Asian ancestry, reportedly showed fewer N-insertions than the approximately 720-donor mean in a later analysis. An analysis done earlier found most TCR beta V segments productive about 87% or about 30% of the time. Apparent HLA restriction characterized most CMV-associated TCR beta chains in a later analysis. Later examination showed HLA-associated TCR beta chains had greater clonal expansion than equally common others.

The PCR employed 60 Vbeta primers together with 13 Jbeta primers. Profiling relied on immunoSEQ multiplex PCR, and the TCRdb table lists in-frame clones only, not all of them. The table records tens of thousands of clones, approximately 80% of them present only once. Remarks on this clone: Antigen specificity is unknown.

The TCR comes from a woman aged 25 to 39 in good health and CMV-seronegative. Sequenced sample: PBMCs.

DNA of the CDR3: TGTGCCAGCAGCGCCGGTGGCACAGATACGCAGTATTTT. It specifies CASSAGGTDTQYF. The J gene is TRBJ2-3, the V gene TRBV9, with no clear D. The CDR3 length is 13 residues. Germline CDR1 and CDR2: SGDLS and YYNGEE. The ends were cut back, 3 bases at V and 1 base at J, with 6 bases in the middle.